The 14 T cell receptor beta chains listed next were all sequenced from one sample in a study of CD8 T cells in Susac syndrome (dated 2019 in TCRdb). The library was obtained by the immunoSEQ multiplex PCR assay. RNA was extracted using the RNeasy kit, and about 0.5 to 1 microgram was reverse transcribed with random hexamers. TCRdb's own reprocessing of the public reads used fastp at Q25 and MiXCR and kept productive beta chains. CDR3 protein sequences are deduplicated, and each keeps its most common genes and DNA. The sample records about 200,000 distinct CDR3 sequences, 85% to 95% of which are singletons. The top ten constitute 0.095% to 0.12% of the sample. Sample: CD4+ T cells from PBMCs. These receptors originate from a human donor in good health.

The J gene is TRBJ2-3, the V gene TRBV24-1, with TRBD2 matching 11 bases. CDR1 is KGHDR and CDR2 is SFDVKD in the germline V gene. This CDR3 is built from 15 residues. V lost 2 bases and J lost 7; bases outside the gene matches: 4. In DNA form, the CDR3 reads TGTGCCACCAGTGATTCGGGGACTAGCGGAAATACGCAGTATTTT. Protein: CATSDSGTSGNTQYF.

This chain uses TRBV20-1 with TRBJ2-5, with 8 nucleotides matching TRBD2. Germline CDR1 DFQATT, CDR2 SNEGSKA (reference sequence). Losses at the gene ends were 5 bases for V and 7 bases for J; bases not matched to a gene: 12. The CDR3 length is 14 residues. The chain's CDR3 is CSAPGGTPSGTQYF. CDR3 coding DNA: TGCAGTGCTCCGGGGGGGACCCCCAGTGGGACCCAGTACTTC.

This clonotype was seen just once. The chain uses TRBV29-1 and TRBJ2-5; D tentatively fits TRBD1 or TRBD2 (5 bases each). Trimming removed 7 bases from V and 3 bases from J, with 18 bases in between. The CDR3 runs 14 residues. Per the germline V gene, CDR1 is SQVTM and CDR2 is ANQGSEA. CDR3 region: CSGGTGTGKETQYF. The CDR3, as DNA: TGCAGCGGAGGAACCGGGACGGGGAAAGAGACCCAGTACTTC. The full variable domain, rest sourced from reference TRBV29-1 and TRBJ2-5, is SAVISQKPSRDICQRGTSLTIQCQVDSQVTMMFWYRQQPGQSLTLIATANQGSEATYESGFVIDKFPISRPNLTFSTLTVSNMSPEDSSIYLCSGGTGTGKETQYFGPGTRLLVL.

This CDR3 reads CASSPFGNEQFF. CDR3 nucleotides: TGTGCCAGCAGCCCATTCGGGAATGAGCAGTTCTTC. The chain combines TRBV3-1 with TRBJ2-1, with D uncertain. Germline V lookup: CDR1 LGHDT, CDR2 YNNKEL (reference sequence). The CDR3 is 12 residues long. Trimming took 4 bases from V and 7 from J, leaving 8 bases between them.

The chain employs TRBV20-1 and TRBJ1-1, with a weak D call TRBD1 (5 bases). In germline, CDR1 is DFQATT, CDR2 SNEGSKA (reference sequence). V lost 0 bases to trimming and J lost 0 bases, with 8 bases between them. The CDR3 contains 14 residues. CDR3 in amino acids: CSARDGAVNTEAFF. CDR3 nucleotides: TGCAGTGCTAGAGATGGGGCGGTGAACACTGAAGCTTTCTTT.

The V and J genes are TRBV27 and TRBJ1-2; tentatively, D is TRBD1 (5 bases). Per the germline V gene, CDR1 is MNHEY and CDR2 is SMNVEV (reference sequence). This CDR3 contains 15 residues. Trimming took 5 bases from V and 4 from J, leaving 17 bases between them. Written as DNA, the CDR3 is TGTGCCAGCAGTCTCGATCCAGGGATCGGCTATGGCTACACCTTC. This translates into CASSLDPGIGYGYTF.

The gene calls are TRBV20-1 and TRBJ2-1; 10 nucleotides match TRBD2. Germline CDR1 DFQATT, CDR2 SNEGSKA (reference sequence). With 2 bases clipped from V and 7 bases from J, the junction kept 8 bases outside the gene matches. The length of the CDR3 is 15 residues. The chain's CDR3 is CSARFFSGGLNEQFF. The CDR3 bases are TGCAGTGCTAGATTCTTTAGCGGGGGGTTGAATGAGCAGTTCTTC.

This chain connects TRBV30 to TRBJ2-7; tentatively, D is TRBD2 (5 bases). From germline, CDR1 is GTSNPN and CDR2 SVGIG (reference sequence). The CDR3 is 13 amino acids. V was trimmed by 0 bases and J by 6 bases, leaving 12 bases between them. This CDR3 is CAWSVRGALEQYV. The CDR3 DNA reads as TGTGCCTGGAGTGTACGGGGAGCCCTCGAGCAGTACGTC.

The genes are TRBV20-1 and TRBJ1-6; the D is unclear. Looked up from germline, CDR1 is DFQATT and CDR2 is SNEGSKA (reference sequence). V lost 5 bases and J 5 bases, leaving 13 bases between the germline ends. The CDR3 sequence is 14 residues long. The DNA of the CDR3 is TGCAGTGCTCTACCCCGTCGAGATAATTCACCCCTCCACTTT. This sequence encodes CSALPRRDNSPLHF.

The CDR3 DNA reads as TGTGCCAGTAGGTCCTGGGGTGACGAGCAGTACTTC. Amino acids: CASRSWGDEQYF. This sequence joins TRBV19 and TRBJ2-7; no firm D call. This CDR3 spans 12 amino acids. V was cut by 6 bases and J by 5 bases, with 11 bases left in between. Germline V gene sequence: CDR1 LNHDA, CDR2 SQIVND (reference sequence).

This clonotype was observed a single time. The J gene is TRBJ2-3, the V gene TRBV4-3; D unresolved. The length of the CDR3 is 15 residues. Trimming took 3 bases from V and 3 from J, leaving 13 bases between them. Germline CDR1 LGHNA, CDR2 YSLEER. The CDR3 DNA reads TGCGCCAGCAGCCATTCAGTGTCACAAACAGATACGCAGTATTTT. Its protein is CASSHSVSQTDTQYF.

The sample holds one count of this clonotype. Here the CDR3 reads CASSPAGNSYEQYF. CDR3 DNA: TGTGCCAGCTCACCGGCCGGGAACTCCTACGAGCAGTACTTC. The V and J genes are TRBV18 and TRBJ2-7; D possibly corresponds to TRBD2 (5 bases). Germline CDR1 KGHSH, CDR2 LQKENI. V was pared by 3 bases and J by 0 bases, with 9 bases between. The CDR3 has 14 amino acids.

V usage is TRBV11-1 and J usage is TRBJ2-1; D is unclear. The length of the CDR3 is 14 residues. The germline V gene has CDR1 SGHAT and CDR2 FQDESV (reference sequence). V was trimmed by 8 bases and J by 0 bases, leaving 11 bases between them. The CDR3 nucleotides read TGTGCCAGCGGCCCCGCCAGCTCCTACAATGAGCAGTTCTTC. It translates to CASGPASSYNEQFF. Together with reference TRBV11-1 and TRBJ2-1, the CDR3 gives the full variable domain: EAEVAQSPRYKITEKSQAVAFWCDPISGHATLYWYRQILGQGPELLVQFQDESVVDDSQLPKDRFSAERLKGVDSTLKIQPAELGDSAMYLCASGPASSYNEQFFGPGTRLTVL.

The chain is built from TRBV20-1 and TRBJ2-1; 11 nucleotides line up with TRBD2. The V gene end was trimmed by 5 bases and the J gene end by 3 bases; junction bases not matched to a gene: 6. From germline, CDR1 is DFQATT and CDR2 SNEGSKA (reference sequence). This CDR3 comprises 15 residues. CDR3 DNA: TGCAGTGCTGGTACTAGCGGGAGCTACTACAATGAGCAGTTCTTC. Translation: CSAGTSGSYYNEQFF.